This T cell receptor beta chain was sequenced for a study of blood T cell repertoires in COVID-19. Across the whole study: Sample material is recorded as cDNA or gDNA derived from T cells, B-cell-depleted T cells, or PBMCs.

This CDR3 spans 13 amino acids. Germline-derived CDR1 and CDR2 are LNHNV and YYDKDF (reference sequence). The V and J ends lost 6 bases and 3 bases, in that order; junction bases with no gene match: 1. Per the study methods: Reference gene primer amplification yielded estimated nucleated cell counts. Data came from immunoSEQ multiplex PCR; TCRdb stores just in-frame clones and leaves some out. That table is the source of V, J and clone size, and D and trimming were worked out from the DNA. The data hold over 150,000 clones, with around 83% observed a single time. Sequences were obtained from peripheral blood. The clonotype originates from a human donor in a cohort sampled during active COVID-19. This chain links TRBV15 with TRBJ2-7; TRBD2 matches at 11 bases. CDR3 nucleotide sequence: TGTGCCACCAGTAGCGGGAGGGACTACGAGCAGTACTTC. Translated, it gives CATSSGRDYEQYF.